The 31 T cell receptor beta chains given below trace back to one sample, sequenced in a study of metastatic and nonmetastatic thyroid tumors. Nobody among the patients had been given any treatment before thyroid surgery. TCRdb re-analyzed the PCR reads using MiXCR. This repertoire shows about 41,000 clones, 25% to 30% found once; its top ten account for approximately 9.8%. Sequenced material: blood. The receptors come from a male donor with papillary thyroid cancer or a benign thyroid nodule (not recorded which). Some clones in this sample may be carry-over from other donors' samples.

This clone showed up just once. The gene calls are TRBV11-2 and TRBJ2-1; 8 bases agree with TRBD2. Trimming took 1 base from V and 4 from J; bases not matched to a gene: 6. Germline CDR1 SGHAT, CDR2 FQNNGV. CDR3 size: 16 residues. The CDR3 nucleotides are TGTGCCAGCAGCTTAGTCCTAGCGGGTATTTACAATGAGCAGTTCTTC. This encodes CASSLVLAGIYNEQFF. Full variable domain (outside the CDR3, taken from reference TRBV11-2 and TRBJ2-1): EAGVAQSPRYKIIEKRQSVAFWCNPISGHATLYWYQQILGQGPKLLIQFQNNGVVDDSQLPKDRFSAERLKGVDSTLKIQPAKLEDSAVYLCASSLVLAGIYNEQFFGPGTRLTVL.

About this clone itself: The junction shows a germline mismatch at one end, possibly a read error. The CDR3 DNA sequence: TGTGCCAGCAGTTTACCCGACAGGGCCTACTCTACCGAGCAGAACTTC. The encoded protein is CASSLPDRAYSTEQNF. The rearrangement uses TRBV28 and TRBJ2-7; 7 nucleotides align to TRBD1. CDR1 and CDR2 from the germline V gene are MDHEN and SYDVKM. This CDR3 spans 16 amino acids.

The chain couples TRBV2 to TRBJ2-1, with 7 bases aligning to TRBD2. Germline CDR1 SNHLY, CDR2 FYNNEI. This CDR3 is built from 16 residues. J was trimmed by 6 bases and V by 6 bases; bases with no gene match: 14. The CDR3 protein is CASRPRRGGSINEQFF. CDR3 DNA sequence: TGTGCCAGCAGACCCAGGAGGGGCGGGAGTATCAATGAGCAGTTCTTC.

A few counts support this clone. This sequence joins TRBV6-1 and TRBJ2-3; possibly TRBD2 for D (6 bases). V was cut by 6 bases and J by 2 bases, with 9 bases left in between. Germline values: CDR1 MNHNS, CDR2 SASEGT. The CDR3 has 13 amino acids. DNA for the CDR3: TGTGCCAGCAGAGCGCGGGACACAGATACGCAGTATTTT. Translation: CASRARDTDTQYF.

This clone has at least ten counts. The chain employs TRBV11-1 and TRBJ2-5; the match to TRBD2 covers 16 bases. From germline, CDR1 is SGHAT and CDR2 FQDESV (reference sequence). V lost 5 bases, J lost 5 bases, and 11 bases stayed unmatched. This CDR3 is 18 amino acids long. The CDR3 is CASSNTGTSGRARETQYF. CDR3 sequence (DNA): TGTGCCAGCAGCAACACCGGGACTAGCGGGAGGGCCCGGGAGACCCAGTACTTC. Filled out from reference TRBV11-1 and TRBJ2-5, the complete variable domain reads EAEVAQSPRYKITEKSQAVAFWCDPISGHATLYWYRQILGQGPELLVQFQDESVVDDSQLPKDRFSAERLKGVDSTLKIQPAELGDSAMYLCASSNTGTSGRARETQYFGPGTRLLVL.

This clone was seen at least ten times. The chain couples TRBV7-6 to TRBJ2-7; no clear D gene. V was shortened by 5 bases and J by 6 bases, with 14 bases between the two germline ends. The germline V gene encodes CDR1 SGHVS and CDR2 FNYEAQ. The CDR3 length is 13 residues. Here the CDR3 reads CASSKGVWGEQYF. The CDR3 DNA reads TGTGCCAGCAGCAAGGGTGTTTGGGGCGAGCAGTACTTC.

This clone was observed many times. This chain joins TRBV13 and TRBJ2-7; D gene ambiguous. The CDR3 covers 14 residues. The V end lost 7 bases, the J end lost 4 bases, and 17 bases lay between the germline ends. CDR1 and CDR2 (germline): PRHDT, FYEKMQ (reference sequence). The CDR3 here is CASTLRGSRYEQYF. DNA of the CDR3: TGTGCCAGCACCCTACGTGGTAGCCGGTACGAGCAGTACTTC.

This clone is deemed medium-sized. Other DNA sequences in the sample encode the same CDR3. The chain uses TRBV6-1 and TRBJ1-2; the match to TRBD1 covers 12 bases. Germline values: CDR1 MNHNS, CDR2 SASEGT. Unmatched junction bases numbered 8, after V lost 7 bases and J lost 8 bases. This CDR3 has 14 residues. The CDR3 protein is CASTPGQGAGGYTF. DNA of the CDR3: TGTGCCAGCACCCCGGGACAGGGGGCGGGAGGCTACACCTTC.

The V gene is TRBV18, the J gene TRBJ2-3, with D possibly TRBD1 on 6 matching bases. Trimming stripped 0 bases from V and 1 base from J, with 11 bases between. The CDR3 length is 16 residues. Germline V gene sequence: CDR1 KGHSH, CDR2 LQKENI. CDR3 residues: CASSPPYRVGTDTQYF. CDR3 in DNA: TGTGCCAGCTCACCACCGTACAGGGTTGGCACAGATACGCAGTATTTT. The variable domain in full, with the rest retrieved from reference TRBV18 and TRBJ2-3, is NAGVMQNPRHLVRRRGQEARLRCSPMKGHSHVYWYRQLPEEGLKFMVYLQKENIIDESGMPKERFSAEFPKEGPSILRIQQVVRGDSAAYFCASSPPYRVGTDTQYFGPGTRLTVL.

The J gene is TRBJ2-1, the V gene TRBV6-1, with D maybe TRBD2 (6 bases). The CDR3 is 14 amino acids. Germline V lookup: CDR1 MNHNS, CDR2 SASEGT. V lost 8 bases, J lost 9 bases, and 20 bases lay in between. The DNA of the CDR3 is TGTGCCAGCTCCAGTGAGACTAGATCCTCTGAGCAGTTCTTC. It is translated as CASSSETRSSEQFF.

Only one count was recorded for this clone. The gene calls are TRBV6-1 and TRBJ2-3; D uncertain. Germline-derived CDR1 and CDR2 are MNHNS and SASEGT. CDR3 length: 15 residues. V lost 5 bases to trimming and J lost 3 bases, with 15 bases between them. CDR3 amino acids: CASSTGSIPTDTQYF. The CDR3 DNA sequence: TGTGCCAGCAGTACCGGCTCCATACCGACAGATACGCAGTATTTT.

This clone was seen many times. Other DNA sequences within the sample encode an identical CDR3. The chain is built from TRBV6-1 and TRBJ2-3, with a tentative D call TRBD1 (6 bases). This CDR3 is 16 amino acids long. Germline CDR1 is MNHNS and CDR2 is SASEGT. V was pared by 6 bases and J by 4 bases, with 20 bases between. CDR3 DNA: TGTGCCAGCAGGGGGTCGGACAGTCTTGACGCAGATACGCAGTATTTT. It specifies CASRGSDSLDADTQYF.

The chain has TRBV3-1 and TRBJ1-3; TRBD1 might be the D (5 bases). CDR3 size: 13 residues. V gave up 4 bases and J gave up 4 bases, with 8 bases separating them. From germline, CDR1 is LGHDT and CDR2 YNNKEL (reference sequence). DNA for the CDR3: TGTGCCAGCAGCCCGGGACGGGGAAACACCATATATTTT. Its protein is CASSPGRGNTIYF.

The chain recombines TRBV5-1 with TRBJ2-2; perhaps TRBD1 as D (6 bases). The V end was cut by 3 bases, the J end by 3 bases, with 15 bases between. The germline gives CDR1 SGHRS, CDR2 YFSETQ. This CDR3 contains 16 residues. The chain's CDR3 is CASSSPMGADTGELFF. The CDR3 DNA follows: TGCGCCAGCAGCTCCCCTATGGGGGCAGACACCGGGGAGCTGTTTTTT.

Many counts were recorded for this clone. The chain is built from TRBV6-1 and TRBJ2-3, with D hard to call. V lost 8 bases, J lost 8 bases, and 14 bases lay in between. The CDR3 consists of 12 residues. Germline CDR1 and CDR2: MNHNS and SASEGT. The CDR3 coding sequence is TGTGCCAGCGGCACGGACGCGGTTACGCAGTATTTT. Protein product: CASGTDAVTQYF.

Details on this clone: This may come from a read error, since a much larger clone is one base off. V gene TRBV3-1 combines with J gene TRBJ2-3; the match to TRBD2 covers 8 bases. Unmatched junction bases numbered 6, after V lost 7 bases and J lost 0 bases. The CDR3 spans 15 residues. CDR1 and CDR2 (germline): LGHDT, YNNKEL (reference sequence). CDR3 nucleotide sequence: TGTGCCAGCATCCCAGAGCGGGGGAGCACAGATACGCAGTATTTT. This translates into CASIPERGSTDTQYF.

This chain connects TRBV11-2 to TRBJ2-7; 9 bases match TRBD2. CDR3 length equals 15 residues. Germline CDR1 is SGHAT and CDR2 is FQNNGV. The V gene end was trimmed by 2 bases and the J gene end by 0 bases; junction bases not matched to a gene: 2. CDR3 bases: TGTGCCAGCAGCTTAAGCGGGGGGCTCTCCTACGAGCAGTACTTC. It codes for CASSLSGGLSYEQYF.

The CDR3 DNA follows: TGTGCCAGTGGGGGCACGACTAGGAGGATGGTCAATGAGCAGTTCTTC. It specifies CASGGTTRRMVNEQFF. The gene calls are TRBV6-1 and TRBJ2-1; either TRBD1 or TRBD2 may supply D (6 bases each). This CDR3 comprises 16 residues. CDR1 and CDR2 (germline): MNHNS, SASEGT. Deletions cut 9 bases from V and 6 bases from J, with 24 bases between.

This clone was observed a handful of times. The V and J genes are TRBV6-5 and TRBJ2-1, with 11 bases aligning to TRBD2. The CDR3 contains 16 residues. CDR1 is MNHEY, CDR2 SVGAGI, per germline. Trimming at V came to 2 bases and at J to 8 bases, leaving 8 bases not matched to a gene. CDR3 sequence reads: CASSYGRLAGQYEQFF. For the CDR3, the DNA is TGTGCCAGCAGTTACGGAAGACTAGCGGGGCAATATGAGCAGTTCTTC.

The CDR3 bases are TGTGCCATCACAGGGACTAGCTCTGACGAGCAGTACTTC. This codes for CAITGTSSDEQYF. The chain couples TRBV27 to TRBJ2-7; TRBD2 matches 9 bases. The V gene end was trimmed by 10 bases and the J gene end by 5 bases; junction bases not matched to a gene: 9. This CDR3 is built from 13 residues. Germline CDR1 MNHEY, CDR2 SMNVEV (reference sequence).

The J gene is TRBJ2-7, the V gene TRBV6-2 or TRBV6-3; 7 positions match TRBD1. From germline, CDR1 is MNHEY and CDR2 SVGEGT. This CDR3 has 14 residues. V gave up 0 bases and J gave up 3 bases; unmatched junction bases: 2. CDR3 loop: CASSYSAGGYEQYF. In DNA, the CDR3 is TGTGCCAGCAGTTACTCGGCAGGGGGCTACGAGCAGTACTTC.

This chain joins TRBV6-1 and TRBJ2-2, with 7 nucleotides matching TRBD1. Germline lookup yields CDR1 MNHNS and CDR2 SASEGT. The CDR3 runs 14 residues. V shed 6 bases, J shed 3 bases, and the junction held 4 bases outside the gene matches. For the CDR3, the DNA is TGTGCCAGCAGGACAGGGTCGGACACCGGGGAGCTGTTTTTT. Protein: CASRTGSDTGELFF.

The CDR3 region is CSARGWRGGDTQYF. The CDR3 DNA follows: TGCAGTGCTAGAGGCTGGAGAGGGGGAGATACCCAGTACTTC. The V call is TRBV20-1, the J call TRBJ2-7, with D possibly matching TRBD1 (6 bases). Germline V gives CDR1 DFQATT, CDR2 SNEGSKA (reference sequence). V lost 1 base to trimming and J lost 10 bases, with 20 bases between them. The CDR3 runs to 14 residues.

The sample holds a few counts of this clone. The chain uses TRBV28 and TRBJ1-5; D remains ambiguous. The CDR3 totals 15 residues. V lost 3 bases and J lost 3, with 12 bases in between. Germline V gene sequence: CDR1 MDHEN, CDR2 SYDVKM. The CDR3 nucleotides are TGTGCCAGCAGTTTGGTGGCCAGACTCAATCAGCCCCAGCATTTT. As protein: CASSLVARLNQPQHF. Variable domain in full (rest from reference TRBV28 and TRBJ1-5): DVKVTQSSRYLVKRTGEKVFLECVQDMDHENMFWYRQDPGLGLRLIYFSYDVKMKEKGDIPEGYSVSREKKERFSLILESASTNQTSMYLCASSLVARLNQPQHFGDGTRLSIL.

Many counts were recorded for this clone. The V call is TRBV3-1, the J call TRBJ1-1; no clear D. Trimming removed 0 bases at V and 11 bases at J, with 19 bases between. The CDR3 is 15 amino acids. Per the germline V gene, CDR1 is LGHDT and CDR2 is YNNKEL (reference sequence). CDR3 loop: CASSQDRWVGIRAFF. In DNA, the CDR3 is TGTGCCAGCAGCCAAGATAGATGGGTCGGCATAAGGGCTTTCTTT.

The V and J genes are TRBV5-4 and TRBJ2-7; 7 bases fit TRBD1. V dropped 5 bases and J dropped 7; count of bases not matched to a gene: 9. Looked up from germline, CDR1 is SGHNT and CDR2 is YYREEE (reference sequence). The CDR3 runs 13 residues. CDR3: CASSQTGAQEQYF. For the CDR3, the DNA is TGTGCCAGCAGTCAAACAGGGGCCCAAGAGCAGTACTTC. The whole variable domain, remainder taken from reference TRBV5-4 and TRBJ2-7, is ETGVTQSPTHLIKTRGQQVTLRCSSQSGHNTVSWYQQALGQGPQFIFQYYREEENGRGNFPPRFSGLQFPNYSSELNVNALELDDSALYLCASSQTGAQEQYFGPGTRLTVT.

The table lists this clone with a few counts. A much larger clone lies one base from this, so it may be a read error. The chain has TRBV9 and TRBJ1-4; unclear D gene. V was shortened by 4 bases and J by 6 bases, with 4 bases between the two germline ends. Germline V gene data show CDR1 as SGDLS and CDR2 as YYNGEE. The CDR3 contains 11 residues. This CDR3 is CASSYHEKLFF. The DNA of the CDR3 is TGTGCCAGCAGCTACCATGAAAAACTGTTTTTT.

Remarks on this clone: The junction differs from germline at one of its ends, possibly a read error. The chain recombines TRBV3-1 with TRBJ2-7; 8 bases fit TRBD2. Germline assignment: CDR1 LGHDT and CDR2 YNNKEL (reference sequence). The CDR3 is 17 amino acids. CDR3 in amino acids: CPSSQGSGKAGRYEQYF. In nucleotides, the CDR3 is TGTCCCAGCAGCCAAGGTAGCGGGAAGGCAGGCCGGTACGAGCAGTACTTC.

This clone has a handful of counts. The chain uses TRBV28 and TRBJ1-3; D is unclear. In germline, CDR1 is MDHEN, CDR2 SYDVKM. The CDR3 consists of 15 residues. Trimming took off 6 bases at V and 0 bases at J, with 12 bases between the two ends. The CDR3 nucleotides read TGTGCCAGCAGCGGAGGACCTTTCTCTGGAAACACCATATATTTT. This codes for CASSGGPFSGNTIYF.

The chain links TRBV30 to TRBJ2-7; 8 nucleotides align to TRBD2. CDR1 and CDR2 from the germline V gene are GTSNPN and SVGIG (reference sequence). The CDR3 runs 14 residues. With V trimmed by 3 bases and J by 0 bases, 4 bases remained unmatched. CDR3: CAWSPGGGSYEQYF. CDR3 bases: TGTGCCTGGAGCCCCGGGGGGGGCTCCTACGAGCAGTACTTC.

This chain uses TRBV7-9 with TRBJ2-2; 8 bases match TRBD1. Trimming removed 5 bases from V and 5 bases from J; junction bases left unmatched: 7. Germline CDR1 SEHNR, CDR2 FQNEAQ (reference sequence). This CDR3 region has 15 residues. The CDR3 DNA follows: TGTGCCAGCAGCATACCAGGGGGCAGGACCGGGGAGCTGTTTTTT. This sequence encodes CASSIPGGRTGELFF.